Listed below are T cell receptor beta chains from one sample, sequenced in a study of cytomegalovirus exposure and HLA in healthy donors. Data came from immunoSEQ multiplex PCR; TCRdb stores just in-frame clones and leaves some out. The table has 90,000 to 95,000 clones, 70% to 80% seen once. The sample was PBMCs. The receptors shown here come from a man aged 25 to 45 in good health and CMV-seronegative. The CDR3 runs from the conserved cysteine through the conserved F or W. A D gene is named only where the DNA matches it firmly. Not all rows give a size; the values are once, few, many and, for expanded clones, a class.

>-|TRBJ1-5|few|TRBV27
TGTGCCAGCAGTCAAGACAGAAATCAGCCCCAGCATTTT
CASSQDRNQPQHF
>-|TRBJ2-2|-|TRBV9
TGTGCCAGCAGCGTAGGGCCCGCCAGCACCGGGGAGCTGTTTTTT
CASSVGPASTGELFF
>TRBD2|TRBJ2-5|-|TRBV5-4
TGTGCCAGCAGCCTCCCGATTCTAGCGGGGGTGCAAGAGACCCAGTACTTC
CASSLPILAGVQETQYF
>-|TRBJ1-2|-|TRBV6-5
TGTGCCAGCAGTCGGACAGCTAACTATGGCTACACCTTC
CASSRTANYGYTF
>-|TRBJ1-1|-|TRBV7-2
TGTGCCAGCAGCTTAGCTGGGGTGTTACAGGGAACGGTGAACACTGAAGCTTTCTTT
CASSLAGVLQGTVNTEAFF
>-|TRBJ1-4|-|TRBV7-9
TGTTCCAGCAGCCCGGGGGTGGTAAGGGCTGGAACTAATGAAAAACTGTTTTTT
CSSSPGVVRAGTNEKLFF
>-|TRBJ1-5|-|TRBV2
TGTGCCAGTTCCGACGCGGCCCTCAGGCCCCAGCATTTT
CASSDAALRPQHF
>TRBD1|TRBJ2-7|once|TRBV7-9
TGTGCCAGCAGCGCTGCCGGGACAGGAAAGACCTACGAGCAGTACTTC
CASSAAGTGKTYEQYF
>-|TRBJ2-2|-|TRBV14
TGTGCCAGCAGCCTCCAACAAATTTGGAACACCGGGGAGCTGTTTTTT
CASSLQQIWNTGELFF
>TRBD1|TRBJ2-3|-|TRBV7-2
TGTGCCAGCAGCAAGGGTGACAGGGGGTCAGATACGCAGTATTTT
CASSKGDRGSDTQYF
>-|TRBJ2-5|-|TRBV5-1
TGCGCCAGCAGCTTGGGCCAGGGAAAGACCCAGTACTTC
CASSLGQGKTQYF
>-|TRBJ2-7|-|TRBV6-5
TGTGCCAGCAGAGAAAATTCAGGAGAGCAGTACTTC
CASRENSGEQYF
>-|TRBJ1-5|-|TRBV4-3
TGCGCCAGCAGCCAAACGTCCGGTCAGCCCCAGCATTTT
CASSQTSGQPQHF
>-|TRBJ2-2|-|TRBV5-1
TGCGCCAGCAGCTACACCATGGACACCGGGGAGCTGTTTTTT
CASSYTMDTGELFF
>TRBD1|TRBJ1-3|-|TRBV6-1
TGTGCCATAGGACGGACAGGAGGAAACACCATATATTTT
CAIGRTGGNTIYF